This passage covers 30 T cell receptor beta chains from one sample sequenced in a study of vaccination and CD4 T cells after COVID-19. Researchers used the Oncomine TCR Beta short-read assay to sequence DNA from cultured CD4+ T cells. TCRdb ran MiXCR on the PCR reads and lists one entry per CDR3 protein. This table holds approximately 11,000 distinct CDR3 sequences, roughly 40% found once. Their antigens remain unidentified. The treatment is: approximately 9-day PBMC culture with coronavirus spike peptide pools or control peptides (ViraFEST assay). The specimen was CD4+ T cells from blood, cultured in vitro, collected after SARS-CoV-2 vaccination. Receptors were obtained from a human donor who had recovered from COVID-19.

The J gene is TRBJ2-3, the V gene TRBV6-5; D is unclear. Trimming stripped 0 bases from V and 0 bases from J, with 10 bases between. CDR1 is MNHEY, CDR2 SVGAGI, per germline. The CDR3 has 16 amino acids. The CDR3 region has the DNA TGTGCCAGCAGTTACTCGGTCCGGCACAGCACAGATACGCAGTATTTT. Protein product: CASSYSVRHSTDTQYF.

This chain uses TRBV14 with TRBJ1-2, with a weak D call TRBD1 (5 bases). V was trimmed by 1 base and J by 4 bases, leaving 10 bases between them. Germline CDR1 and CDR2: SGHDN and FVKESK. The CDR3 is 14 residues long. The CDR3 here is CASSQGRGIYGYTF. The CDR3 region has the DNA TGTGCCAGCAGCCAAGGGAGGGGAATCTATGGCTACACCTTC. The complete variable domain, with remaining parts taken from reference TRBV14 and TRBJ1-2, reads EAGVTQFPSHSVIEKGQTVTLRCDPISGHDNLYWYRRVMGKEIKFLLHFVKESKQDESGMPNNRFLAERTGGTYSTLKVQPAELEDSGVYFCASSQGRGIYGYTFGSGTRLTVV.

This chain links TRBV18 with TRBJ2-7; a weak D match, TRBD1 (6 bases). CDR3 length: 13 residues. Trimming cost V 6 bases and J 2 bases, with 11 bases left between them. Germline V gene data show CDR1 as KGHSH and CDR2 as LQKENI. The CDR3 coding sequence is TGTGCCAGCTCTCACGGGACAACCTACGAGCAGTACTTC. Translating gives CASSHGTTYEQYF.

The chain links TRBV6-1 to TRBJ2-3, with 7 bases lining up with TRBD1. The V segment lost 6 bases and the J segment 5 bases; nucleotides outside the gene matches: 8. Germline lookup yields CDR1 MNHNS and CDR2 SASEGT. The CDR3 runs to 14 residues. CDR3 protein: CASSLQGIVDTQYF. The CDR3 DNA is TGTGCCAGCAGCTTACAGGGGATTGTAGATACGCAGTATTTT.

The J gene is TRBJ2-7, the V gene TRBV6-1, with D perhaps matching TRBD2 (7 bases). The V end lost 8 bases, the J end lost 4 bases, and 24 bases lay between the germline ends. CDR3 length: 16 residues. CDR1 is MNHNS and CDR2 is SASEGT in the germline V gene. The CDR3 sequence is CASLFRGTGRGYEQYF. The CDR3 nucleotides are TGTGCCAGCCTATTCCGGGGAACAGGGAGGGGATACGAGCAGTACTTC.

This clonotype was picked up a small number of times. J is TRBJ2-3 and V is TRBV28; perhaps TRBD2 as D (5 bases). Germline CDR1 and CDR2: MDHEN and SYDVKM. V was trimmed by 7 bases and J by 13 bases, leaving 21 bases between them. CDR3 length: 13 amino acids. The CDR3 here is CASNLRSSREEYF. The CDR3 DNA reads TGTGCCAGCAACCTAAGATCTAGCCGGGAAGAGTATTTT.

This clonotype is labeled medium-sized. This chain uses TRBV28 with TRBJ1-2; 11 bases align to TRBD1. V gave up 6 bases and J gave up 8 bases; unmatched junction bases: 11. The CDR3 is 15 residues long. Germline CDR1 MDHEN, CDR2 SYDVKM. The CDR3 nucleotides read TGTGCCAGCAGCGCCCATCCGGGACAGGGGGGAGGCTACACCTTC. It encodes CASSAHPGQGGGYTF.

The chain employs TRBV7-6 and TRBJ2-6; no definite D call. Trimming removed 1 base from V and 3 bases from J, with 10 bases in between. Germline V gene sequence: CDR1 SGHVS, CDR2 FNYEAQ. The CDR3 has 16 residues. CDR3 nucleotides: TGTGCCAGCAGCTTAGACGCCCTGAGTGGGGCCAACGTCCTGACTTTC. This codes for CASSLDALSGANVLTF.

This clonotype has more than one count but fewer than ten. The V and J genes are TRBV7-2 and TRBJ2-3, with TRBD1 identical over 9 bases. V gave up 1 base and J gave up 3 bases; unmatched junction bases: 2. The CDR3 sequence is 15 residues long. Germline CDR1 and CDR2: SGHTA and FQGNSA. CDR3 DNA: TGTGCCAGCAGCTTAGACAGGGGGCGGACAGATACGCAGTATTTT. Translated: CASSLDRGRTDTQYF.

This rearrangement joins TRBV7-2 to TRBJ2-5, with D perhaps TRBD2 (6 bases). Germline CDR1 SGHTA, CDR2 FQGNSA. V was shortened by 4 bases and J by 5 bases, with 11 bases between the two germline ends. The CDR3 is 13 amino acids. The CDR3 protein is CASSWTKGETQYF. The CDR3 DNA sequence: TGTGCCAGCAGCTGGACTAAGGGGGAGACCCAGTACTTC.

This chain connects TRBV10-1 to TRBJ2-2; D is unclear. Germline values: CDR1 WNHNN, CDR2 SYGVQD (reference sequence). The CDR3 is 13 residues long. V was shortened by 4 bases and J by 6 bases, with 9 bases between the two germline ends. CDR3 in amino acids: CASSASGPGELFF. The DNA of the CDR3 is TGCGCCAGCAGTGCGTCAGGACCCGGGGAGCTGTTTTTT.

The rearrangement links TRBV15 to TRBJ2-7; the D gene could be TRBD1 or TRBD2 (5 bases each). Germline V gives CDR1 LNHNV, CDR2 YYDKDF (reference sequence). The CDR3 is made up of 12 amino acids. V lost 8 bases and J lost 2, with 10 bases in between. The CDR3 DNA reads TGTGCCACCGGGGACCGAACCTACGAGCAGTACTTC. Encoded protein: CATGDRTYEQYF.

This clonotype has more than one count but fewer than ten. The chain couples TRBV6-5 to TRBJ2-1, with D unresolved. Germline lookup yields CDR1 MNHEY and CDR2 SVGAGI. Trimming pared 0 bases from V and 8 bases from J, leaving 8 bases between. The CDR3 consists of 13 residues. In DNA form, the CDR3 reads TGTGCCAGCAGTTACTCGAATGGAGATGAGCAGTTCTTC. Translating gives CASSYSNGDEQFF.

By sample fraction, this clonotype is medium-sized. CDR3 region: CASSLAGTAAEAFF. Here the CDR3 DNA reads TGCGCCAGCAGCCTAGCCGGGACAGCCGCTGAAGCTTTCTTT. The chain joins TRBV5-1 to TRBJ1-1; TRBD1 matches 7 bases. The CDR3 consists of 14 residues. Trimming removed 4 bases from V and 6 bases from J; junction bases left unmatched: 9. Germline assignment: CDR1 SGHRS and CDR2 YFSETQ.

This clonotype turned up a few times. J is TRBJ1-4 and V is TRBV28; no clear D. This CDR3 spans 12 amino acids. Germline V gene sequence: CDR1 MDHEN, CDR2 SYDVKM. The ends were cut back, 6 bases at V and 5 bases at J, with 7 bases in the middle. As DNA, the CDR3 is TGTGCCAGCAGGCCCCCCAATGAAAAACTGTTTTTT. Translation: CASRPPNEKLFF.

The table lists this clonotype with a few counts. This sequence joins TRBV7-2 and TRBJ1-1; tentatively, D is TRBD1 (5 bases). The CDR3 covers 15 residues. Germline-derived CDR1 and CDR2 are SGHTA and FQGNSA. Trimming left V 3 bases short and J 1 base short, with 12 bases between. CDR3 sequence: CASSLAGLRNTEAFF. CDR3 DNA sequence: TGTGCCAGCAGCTTGGCGGGACTTCGGAACACTGAAGCTTTCTTT.

This clonotype has a handful of counts. The chain couples TRBV20-1 to TRBJ1-1, with a weak D call TRBD1 (6 bases). The germline V gene encodes CDR1 DFQATT and CDR2 SNEGSKA (reference sequence). CDR3 size: 15 residues. V shed 8 bases and J shed 0 bases, with 19 bases lying between them. The CDR3 DNA reads TGCAGTCCTTCGCAGGGGAGGGCTATGAACACTGAAGCTTTCTTT. It translates to CSPSQGRAMNTEAFF.

The chain has TRBV5-8 and TRBJ1-1; D gene ambiguous. Trimming left V 2 bases short and J 5 bases short, with 7 bases between. The germline CDR1 and CDR2 sequences are SGHTS and YDEGEE. This CDR3 region has 12 residues. The CDR3 nucleotides are TGTGCCAGCAGCTTAGGACTTACTGAAGCTTTCTTT. Translation: CASSLGLTEAFF.

J is TRBJ1-5 and V is TRBV6-1, with D possibly TRBD1 on 5 matching bases. Germline lookup yields CDR1 MNHNS and CDR2 SASEGT. This CDR3 is built from 12 residues. V lost 7 bases and J lost 5, with 9 bases in between. CDR3 sequence: CASTQGDQPQHF. CDR3 in DNA: TGTGCCAGCACCCAGGGAGATCAGCCCCAGCATTTT.

By share, this clonotype ranks as large. The gene calls are TRBV14 and TRBJ2-6; no clear D gene. This CDR3 comprises 17 residues. Germline lookup yields CDR1 SGHDN and CDR2 FVKESK. Trimming left V 2 bases short and J 0 bases short, with 11 bases between. The DNA for the CDR3 is TGTGCCAGCAGCCAATATTACACGACCTCTGGGGCCAACGTCCTGACTTTC. The encoded protein is CASSQYYTTSGANVLTF.

The chain couples TRBV6-1 to TRBJ2-3; TRBD1 might be the D (6 bases). The germline gives CDR1 MNHNS, CDR2 SASEGT. Trimming shortened V by 5 bases and J by 2 bases, and 17 bases separated the two germline ends. The CDR3 length is 16 residues. The CDR3 sequence: CASSHPRQEHTDTQYF. The CDR3 DNA reads as TGTGCCAGCAGTCACCCAAGACAGGAGCACACAGATACGCAGTATTTT.

V and J are TRBV28 and TRBJ2-1; D is tentatively TRBD1 or TRBD2 (5 bases each). The CDR3 consists of 11 residues. Germline lookup yields CDR1 MDHEN and CDR2 SYDVKM. V was trimmed by 8 bases and J by 10 bases, leaving 12 bases between them. CDR3 DNA sequence: TGTGCCAGCGGGGGAAGGAGGGAGCAGTTCTTC. It encodes CASGGRREQFF.

The V gene is TRBV20-1, the J gene TRBJ2-3; the D gene is possibly TRBD1 (6 bases). Trimming pared 6 bases from V and 5 bases from J, leaving 18 bases between. The CDR3 extends over 14 amino acids. Germline CDR1 reads DFQATT; CDR2 reads SNEGSKA (reference sequence). CDR3 amino acids: CSAGYRVLEDTQYF. CDR3 coding DNA: TGCAGTGCCGGATACAGGGTTCTGGAAGATACGCAGTATTTT.

This chain connects TRBV20-1 to TRBJ2-3; the D gene is possibly TRBD2 (6 bases). Looked up from germline, CDR1 is DFQATT and CDR2 is SNEGSKA (reference sequence). This CDR3 is 14 amino acids long. Trimming removed 5 bases from V and 1 base from J, with 13 bases in between. The CDR3 here is CSAFGRDRTDTQYF. The CDR3 nucleotides are TGCAGTGCTTTCGGGCGGGACCGCACAGATACGCAGTATTTT.

This clonotype occurred a few times. Written as DNA, the CDR3 is TGTGCCAGCAGCATGGGGGGGGCGAGGGAAGGCTACACCTTC. As protein: CASSMGGAREGYTF. The gene calls are TRBV9 and TRBJ1-2; possibly TRBD1 for D (6 bases). The germline V gene has CDR1 SGDLS and CDR2 YYNGEE. The CDR3 contains 14 residues. The V end lost 4 bases, the J end lost 8 bases, and 18 bases lay between the germline ends.

The V and J genes are TRBV7-2 and TRBJ1-2; 9 bases agree with TRBD1. Germline V gene lookup returns CDR1 SGHTA and CDR2 FQGNSA. This CDR3 spans 16 amino acids. V lost 4 bases, J lost 7 bases, and 13 bases stayed unmatched. In DNA, the CDR3 is TGTGCCAGCAGCTGGACAGGGGCCACAGCTCGGGGTGGCTACACCTTC. Its protein is CASSWTGATARGGYTF.

The chain recombines TRBV11-3 with TRBJ2-1; 14 positions agree with TRBD2. Per the germline V gene, CDR1 is SGHNT and CDR2 is YENEEA. V shed 6 bases and J 8 bases; nucleotides not matched to a gene: 0. This CDR3 region has 13 residues. For the CDR3, the DNA is TGTGCCAGCAGGGGACTAGCGGGAGATGAGCAGTTCTTC. Its translation is CASRGLAGDEQFF.

The genes are TRBV20-1 and TRBJ2-7; 9 positions agree with TRBD1. V was pared by 5 bases and J by 4 bases, with 6 bases of the junction left unmatched. The length of the CDR3 is 13 residues. Germline V gene lookup returns CDR1 DFQATT and CDR2 SNEGSKA (reference sequence). The CDR3 nucleotides are TGCAGTGCTCCCGGGACAGGGAAGTACGAGCAGTACTTC. Protein sequence: CSAPGTGKYEQYF.

Here the CDR3 DNA reads TGTGCCAGCAGAGCCCCCTCAGGGGGCAATCAGCCCCAGCATTTT. Translating it yields CASRAPSGGNQPQHF. V usage is TRBV2 and J usage is TRBJ1-5, with D possibly matching TRBD1 (6 bases). CDR1 and CDR2 from the germline V gene are SNHLY and FYNNEI. The V end lost 6 bases, the J end lost 2 bases, and 14 bases lay between the germline ends. The CDR3 contains 15 residues.

The chain combines TRBV27 with TRBJ1-2; 12 nucleotides line up with TRBD1. V gave up 6 bases and J gave up 4 bases; unmatched junction bases: 6. The CDR3 extends over 15 amino acids. The germline V gene has CDR1 MNHEY and CDR2 SMNVEV (reference sequence). In nucleotides, the CDR3 is TGTGCCAGCAGCCGGGGACAGGGGGCGGGCTATGGCTACACCTTC. Translated: CASSRGQGAGYGYTF.